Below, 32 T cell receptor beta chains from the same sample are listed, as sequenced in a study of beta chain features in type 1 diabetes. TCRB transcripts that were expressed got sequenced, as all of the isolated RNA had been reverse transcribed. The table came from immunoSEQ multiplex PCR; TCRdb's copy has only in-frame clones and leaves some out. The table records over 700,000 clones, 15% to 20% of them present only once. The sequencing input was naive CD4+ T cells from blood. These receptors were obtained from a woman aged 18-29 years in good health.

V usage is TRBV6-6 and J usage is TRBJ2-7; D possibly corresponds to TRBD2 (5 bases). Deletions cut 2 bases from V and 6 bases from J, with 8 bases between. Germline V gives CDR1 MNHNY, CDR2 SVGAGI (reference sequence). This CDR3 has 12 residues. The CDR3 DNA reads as TGTGCCAGCAGTTACATAGCGATCGAGCAGTACTTC. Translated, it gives CASSYIAIEQYF.

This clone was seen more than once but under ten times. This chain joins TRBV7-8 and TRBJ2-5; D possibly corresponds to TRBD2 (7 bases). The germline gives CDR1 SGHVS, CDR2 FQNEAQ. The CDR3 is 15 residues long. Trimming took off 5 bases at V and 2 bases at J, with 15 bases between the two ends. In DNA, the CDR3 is TGTGCCAGCAGCCCAAGGGGGGGGAGGCAAGAGACCCAGTACTTC. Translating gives CASSPRGGRQETQYF. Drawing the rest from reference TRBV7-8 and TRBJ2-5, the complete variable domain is GAGVSQSPRYKVAKRGQDVALRCDPISGHVSLFWYQQALGQGPEFLTYFQNEAQLDKSGLPSDRFFAERPEGSVSTLKIQRTQQEDSAVYLCASSPRGGRQETQYFGPGTRLLVL.

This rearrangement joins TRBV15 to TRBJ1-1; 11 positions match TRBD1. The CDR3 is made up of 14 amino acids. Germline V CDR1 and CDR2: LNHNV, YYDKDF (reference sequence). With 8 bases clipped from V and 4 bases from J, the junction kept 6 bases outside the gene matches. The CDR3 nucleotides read TGTGCCACCGGAAAAGGGACAGGGGGCACTGAAGCTTTCTTT. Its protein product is CATGKGTGGTEAFF. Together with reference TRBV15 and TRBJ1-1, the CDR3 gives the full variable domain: DAMVIQNPRYQVTQFGKPVTLSCSQTLNHNVMYWYQQKSSQAPKLLFHYYDKDFNNEADTPDNFQSRRPNTSFCFLDIRSPGLGDTAMYLCATGKGTGGTEAFFGQGTRLTVV.

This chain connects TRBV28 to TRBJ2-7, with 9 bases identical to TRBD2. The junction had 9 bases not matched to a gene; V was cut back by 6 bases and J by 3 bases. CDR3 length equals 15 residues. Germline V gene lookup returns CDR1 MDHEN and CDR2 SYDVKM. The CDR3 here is CASRRARTSVYEQYF. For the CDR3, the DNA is TGTGCCAGCAGGCGGGCGAGGACTAGCGTCTACGAGCAGTACTTC.

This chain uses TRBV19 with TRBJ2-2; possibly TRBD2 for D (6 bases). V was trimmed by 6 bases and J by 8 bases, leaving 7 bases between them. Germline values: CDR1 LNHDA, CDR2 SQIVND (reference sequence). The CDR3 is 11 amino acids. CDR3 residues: CASRTRGELFF. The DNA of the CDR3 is TGTGCCAGTAGGACTAGAGGGGAGCTGTTTTTT.

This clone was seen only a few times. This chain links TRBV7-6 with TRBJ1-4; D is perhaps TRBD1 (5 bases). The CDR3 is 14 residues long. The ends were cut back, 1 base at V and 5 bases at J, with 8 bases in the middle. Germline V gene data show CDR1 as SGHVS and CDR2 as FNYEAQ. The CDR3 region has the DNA TGTGCCAGCAGCTTAGGACAGTGGAATGAAAAACTGTTTTTT. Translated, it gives CASSLGQWNEKLFF.

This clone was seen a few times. The CDR3 nucleotides are TGTGCCAGTAGTCAACAAGAGACCCAGTACTTC. Protein product: CASSQQETQYF. The rearrangement uses TRBV19 and TRBJ2-5; D is unresolved. This CDR3 has 11 amino acids. V dropped 5 bases and J dropped 2 bases, with 3 bases sitting between them. Germline V CDR1 and CDR2: LNHDA, SQIVND (reference sequence).

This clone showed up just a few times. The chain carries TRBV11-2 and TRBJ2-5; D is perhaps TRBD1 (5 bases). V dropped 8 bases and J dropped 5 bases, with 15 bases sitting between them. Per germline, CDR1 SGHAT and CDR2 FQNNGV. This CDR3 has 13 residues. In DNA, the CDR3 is TGTGCCAGCGTCCAGGGTGTTGGTGAGACCCAGTACTTC. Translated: CASVQGVGETQYF.

Here the CDR3 reads CASSLRIFLDGYTF. The CDR3 region has the DNA TGTGCCAGCAGCTTACGGATTTTCCTTGACGGCTACACCTTC. The chain combines TRBV11-3 with TRBJ1-2, with no clear D. The V and J ends lost 2 bases and 8 bases respectively, with 15 bases between them. Germline assignment: CDR1 SGHNT and CDR2 YENEEA. There are 14 residues in the CDR3.

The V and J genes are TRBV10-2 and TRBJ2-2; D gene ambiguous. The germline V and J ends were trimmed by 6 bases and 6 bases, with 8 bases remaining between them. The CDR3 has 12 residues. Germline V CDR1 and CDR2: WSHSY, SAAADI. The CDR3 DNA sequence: TGCGCCAGCAGACCCCGGCCCGGGGAGCTGTTTTTT. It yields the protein CASRPRPGELFF.

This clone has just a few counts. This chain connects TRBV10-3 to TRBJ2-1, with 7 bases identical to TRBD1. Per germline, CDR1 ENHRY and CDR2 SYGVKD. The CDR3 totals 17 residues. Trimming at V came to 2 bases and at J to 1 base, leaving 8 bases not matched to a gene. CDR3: CAISEAGPGQSYNEQFF. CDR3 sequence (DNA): TGTGCCATCAGTGAGGCAGGTCCGGGACAGTCCTACAATGAGCAGTTCTTC.

In nucleotides, the CDR3 is TGTGCCAGCAGCTTATTCCAACAGGGTACTTGGAACTATGGCTACACCTTC. Amino acids: CASSLFQQGTWNYGYTF. This chain joins TRBV7-2 and TRBJ1-2; D possibly corresponds to TRBD1 (6 bases). Germline V gene sequence: CDR1 SGHTA, CDR2 FQGNSA. This CDR3 spans 17 amino acids. Trimming removed 2 bases at V and 2 bases at J, with 18 bases between.

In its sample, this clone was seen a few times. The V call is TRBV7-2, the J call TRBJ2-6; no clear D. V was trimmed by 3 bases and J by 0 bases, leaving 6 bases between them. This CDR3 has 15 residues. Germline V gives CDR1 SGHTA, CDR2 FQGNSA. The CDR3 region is CASSLRISGANVLTF. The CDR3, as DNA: TGTGCCAGCAGCTTGCGGATCTCTGGGGCCAACGTCCTGACTTTC. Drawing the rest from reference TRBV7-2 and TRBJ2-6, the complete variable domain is GAGVSQSPSNKVTEKGKDVELRCDPISGHTALYWYRQSLGQGLEFLIYFQGNSAPDKSGLPSDRFSAERTGGSVSTLTIQRTQQEDSAVYLCASSLRISGANVLTFGAGSRLTVL.

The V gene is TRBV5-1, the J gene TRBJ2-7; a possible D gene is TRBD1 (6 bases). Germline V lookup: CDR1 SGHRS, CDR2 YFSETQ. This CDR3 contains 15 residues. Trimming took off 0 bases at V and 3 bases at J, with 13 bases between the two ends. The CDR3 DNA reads TGCGCCAGCAGCTTGGAAACTAGGGACATCTACGAGCAGTACTTC. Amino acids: CASSLETRDIYEQYF.

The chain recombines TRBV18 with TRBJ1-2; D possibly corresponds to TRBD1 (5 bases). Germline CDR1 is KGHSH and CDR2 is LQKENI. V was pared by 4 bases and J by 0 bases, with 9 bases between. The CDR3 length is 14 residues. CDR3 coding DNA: TGTGCCAGCTCACGGGACGAAGCTAACTATGGCTACACCTTC. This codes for CASSRDEANYGYTF.

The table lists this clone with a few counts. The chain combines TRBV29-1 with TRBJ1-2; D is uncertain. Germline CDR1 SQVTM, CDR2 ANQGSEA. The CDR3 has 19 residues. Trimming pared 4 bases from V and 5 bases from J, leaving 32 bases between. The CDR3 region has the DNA TGCAGCGTTGTAGGTTGGGGTACTGGCCGGGTGCCCCTTGGATATGGCTACACCTTC. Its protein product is CSVVGWGTGRVPLGYGYTF.

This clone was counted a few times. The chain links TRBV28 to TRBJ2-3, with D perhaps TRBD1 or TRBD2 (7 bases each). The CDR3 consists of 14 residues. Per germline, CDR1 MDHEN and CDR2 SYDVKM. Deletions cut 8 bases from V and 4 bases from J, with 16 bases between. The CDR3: CASGGGGLADTQYF. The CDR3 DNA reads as TGTGCCAGCGGGGGAGGGGGCCTCGCAGATACGCAGTATTTT.

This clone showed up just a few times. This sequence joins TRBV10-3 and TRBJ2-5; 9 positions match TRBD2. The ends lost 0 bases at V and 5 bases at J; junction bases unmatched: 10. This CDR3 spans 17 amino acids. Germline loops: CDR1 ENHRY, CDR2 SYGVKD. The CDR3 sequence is CAISESYAGGPQETQYF. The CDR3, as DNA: TGTGCCATCAGTGAGTCGTATGCGGGAGGGCCACAGGAGACCCAGTACTTC.

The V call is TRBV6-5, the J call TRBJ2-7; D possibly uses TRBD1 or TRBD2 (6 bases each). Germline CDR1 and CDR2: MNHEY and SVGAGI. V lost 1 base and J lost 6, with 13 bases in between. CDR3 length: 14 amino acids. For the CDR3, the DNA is TGTGCCAGCAGTTACTATCAACAGGGAGGCGAGCAGTACTTC. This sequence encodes CASSYYQQGGEQYF.

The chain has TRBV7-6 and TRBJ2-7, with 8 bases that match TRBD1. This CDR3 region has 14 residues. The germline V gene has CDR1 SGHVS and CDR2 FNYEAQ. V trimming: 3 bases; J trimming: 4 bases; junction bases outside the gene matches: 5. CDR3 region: CASSLTGDGYEQYF. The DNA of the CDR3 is TGTGCCAGCAGCTTGACAGGGGATGGGTACGAGCAGTACTTC.

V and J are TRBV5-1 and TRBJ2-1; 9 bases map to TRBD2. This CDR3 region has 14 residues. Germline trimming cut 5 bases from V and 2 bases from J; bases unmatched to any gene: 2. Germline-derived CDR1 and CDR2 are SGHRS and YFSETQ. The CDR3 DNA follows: TGCGCCAGCAGGACTAGCGGAACCTACAATGAGCAGTTCTTC. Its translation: CASRTSGTYNEQFF.

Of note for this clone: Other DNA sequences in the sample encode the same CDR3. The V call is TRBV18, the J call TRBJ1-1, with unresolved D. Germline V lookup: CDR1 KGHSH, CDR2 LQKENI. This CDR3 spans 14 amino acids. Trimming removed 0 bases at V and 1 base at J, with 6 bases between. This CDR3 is CASSPPGQNTEAFF. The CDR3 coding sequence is TGTGCCAGCTCACCACCAGGGCAGAACACTGAAGCTTTCTTT.

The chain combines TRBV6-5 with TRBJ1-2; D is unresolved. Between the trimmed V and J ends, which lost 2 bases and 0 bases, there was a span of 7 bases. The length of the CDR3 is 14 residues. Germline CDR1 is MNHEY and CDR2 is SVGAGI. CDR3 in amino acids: CASSYRQSNYGYTF. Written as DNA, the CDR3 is TGTGCCAGCAGTTACCGGCAGTCTAACTATGGCTACACCTTC.

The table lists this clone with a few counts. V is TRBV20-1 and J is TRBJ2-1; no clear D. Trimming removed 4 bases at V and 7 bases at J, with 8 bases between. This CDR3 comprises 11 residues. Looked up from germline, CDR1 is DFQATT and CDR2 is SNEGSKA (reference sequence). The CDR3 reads CSAIQWNEQFF. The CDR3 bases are TGCAGTGCTATCCAGTGGAATGAGCAGTTCTTC.

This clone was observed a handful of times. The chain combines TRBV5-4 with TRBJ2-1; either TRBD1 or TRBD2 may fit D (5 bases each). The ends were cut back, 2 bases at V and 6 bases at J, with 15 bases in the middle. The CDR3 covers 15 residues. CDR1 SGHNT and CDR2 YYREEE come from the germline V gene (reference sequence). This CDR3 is CASSLRGPAGNEQFF. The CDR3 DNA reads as TGTGCCAGCAGCTTACGGGGACCGGCTGGCAATGAGCAGTTCTTC.

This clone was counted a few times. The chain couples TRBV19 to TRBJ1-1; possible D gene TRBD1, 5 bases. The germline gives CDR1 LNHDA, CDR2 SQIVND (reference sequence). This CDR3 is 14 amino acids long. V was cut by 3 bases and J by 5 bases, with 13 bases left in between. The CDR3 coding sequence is TGTGCCAGTAGTATGGTAGGGGCCGGGACTGAAGCTTTCTTT. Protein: CASSMVGAGTEAFF.

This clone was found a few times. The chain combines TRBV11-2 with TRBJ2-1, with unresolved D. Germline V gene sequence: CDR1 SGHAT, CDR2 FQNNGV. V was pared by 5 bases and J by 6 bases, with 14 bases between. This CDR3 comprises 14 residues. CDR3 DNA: TGTGCCAGCAGCCAATTATCAAGGCCCAATGAGCAGTTCTTC. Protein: CASSQLSRPNEQFF.

The CDR3 spells CASRPGGRVNQPQHF. The CDR3 region has the DNA TGTGCCAGCAGACCCGGGGGCAGGGTCAATCAGCCCCAGCATTTT. The rearrangement links TRBV28 to TRBJ1-5; D is perhaps TRBD1 (6 bases). Trimming shortened V by 6 bases and J by 3 bases, and 15 bases separated the two germline ends. Per the germline V gene, CDR1 is MDHEN and CDR2 is SYDVKM. The CDR3 covers 15 residues.

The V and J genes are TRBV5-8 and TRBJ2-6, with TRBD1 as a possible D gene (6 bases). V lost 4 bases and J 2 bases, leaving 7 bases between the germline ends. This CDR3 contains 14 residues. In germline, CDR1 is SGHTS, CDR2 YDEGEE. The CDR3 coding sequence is TGTGCCAGCAGCAAGGGGGCTGGGGCCAACGTCCTGACTTTC. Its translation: CASSKGAGANVLTF.

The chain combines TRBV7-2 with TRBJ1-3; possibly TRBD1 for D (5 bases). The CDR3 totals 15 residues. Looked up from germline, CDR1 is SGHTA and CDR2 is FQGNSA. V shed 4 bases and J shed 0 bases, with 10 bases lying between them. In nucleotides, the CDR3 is TGTGCCAGCAGCTCGGGACCGAGCTCTGGAAACACCATATATTTT. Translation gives CASSSGPSSGNTIYF. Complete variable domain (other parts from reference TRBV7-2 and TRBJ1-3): GAGVSQSPSNKVTEKGKDVELRCDPISGHTALYWYRQSLGQGLEFLIYFQGNSAPDKSGLPSDRFSAERTGGSVSTLTIQRTQQEDSAVYLCASSSGPSSGNTIYFGEGSWLTVV.

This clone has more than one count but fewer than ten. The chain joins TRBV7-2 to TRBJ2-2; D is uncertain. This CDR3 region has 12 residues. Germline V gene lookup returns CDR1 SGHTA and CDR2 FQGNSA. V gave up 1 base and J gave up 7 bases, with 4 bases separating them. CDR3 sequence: CASSLDFGELFF. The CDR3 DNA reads TGTGCCAGCAGCTTAGATTTCGGGGAGCTGTTTTTT.

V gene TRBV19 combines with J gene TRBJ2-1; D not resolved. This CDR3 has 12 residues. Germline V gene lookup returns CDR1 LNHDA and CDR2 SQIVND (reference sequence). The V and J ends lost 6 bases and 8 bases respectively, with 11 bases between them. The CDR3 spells CASSALGDEQFF. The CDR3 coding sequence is TGTGCCAGTAGCGCCCTAGGCGATGAGCAGTTCTTC.